The rows below give T cell receptor beta chains drawn from one sample of a study of T cell repertoires in ileal Crohn's disease. The data were produced by immunoSEQ multiplex PCR, yet TCRdb's version contains in-frame clones alone and is incomplete. Seen here are about 17,000 clones, about 60% observed once, and the top ten hold roughly 6.2%. Sequencing was performed on ileal tissue. The receptors stem from an adult with Crohn's disease. The CDR3 runs from the conserved cysteine through the conserved F or W. D genes are given only for firm matches. Clone size appears in some rows only: once, few, many, or a class for an expanded clone.

v_call: TRBV9; j_call: TRBJ2-3; d_call: NA; clone_size: NA; cdr3_aa: CASSVGGQSTDTQYF; cdr3_nt: TGTGCCAGCAGCGTAGGAGGCCAAAGCACAGATACGCAGTATTTT
v_call: TRBV7-3; j_call: TRBJ1-1; d_call: NA; clone_size: NA; cdr3_aa: CASSPELNTEAFF; cdr3_nt: TGTGCCAGCAGCCCTGAGCTGAACACTGAAGCTTTCTTT
v_call: TRBV30; j_call: TRBJ2-1; d_call: NA; clone_size: large; cdr3_aa: CAWSLTSNDEQFF; cdr3_nt: TGTGCCTGGAGTCTTACTAGTAACGATGAGCAGTTCTTC
v_call: TRBV5-6; j_call: TRBJ2-2; d_call: NA; clone_size: NA; cdr3_aa: CASSLTGVIAGELFF; cdr3_nt: TGTGCCAGCAGCTTGACCGGGGTGATTGCCGGGGAGCTGTTTTTT
v_call: TRBV15; j_call: TRBJ1-5; d_call: NA; clone_size: few; cdr3_aa: CATSRTAGGDQPQHF; cdr3_nt: TGTGCCACCAGCAGAACGGCGGGTGGCGATCAGCCCCAGCATTTT
v_call: TRBV12-1; j_call: TRBJ2-7; d_call: NA; clone_size: NA; cdr3_aa: CASSFPGLAGLHYEQYF; cdr3_nt: TGTGCCAGCAGTTTTCCGGGACTAGCGGGGCTCCACTACGAGCAGTACTTC
v_call: TRBV28; j_call: TRBJ1-2; d_call: NA; clone_size: NA; cdr3_aa: CASSSGQLWGYTF; cdr3_nt: TGTGCCAGCAGTTCAGGACAGCTCTGGGGCTACACCTTC
v_call: TRBV6-1; j_call: TRBJ2-3; d_call: NA; clone_size: NA; cdr3_aa: CASSPITPNPDTQYF; cdr3_nt: TGTGCCAGCAGTCCCATCACACCCAATCCGGATACGCAGTATTTT
v_call: TRBV11-2; j_call: TRBJ2-1; d_call: TRBD2; clone_size: large; cdr3_aa: CASSLETSGGHYEQFF; cdr3_nt: TGTGCCAGCAGCTTAGAAACTAGCGGGGGCCACTATGAGCAGTTCTTC
v_call: TRBV5-1; j_call: TRBJ2-7; d_call: TRBD2; clone_size: NA; cdr3_aa: CASSLASGRISYEQYF; cdr3_nt: TGCGCCAGCAGCTTGGCTAGCGGGAGGATATCCTACGAGCAGTACTTC
v_call: TRBV5-1; j_call: TRBJ2-5; d_call: TRBD1; clone_size: NA; cdr3_aa: CASFRTGSGKETQYF; cdr3_nt: TGCGCCAGCTTCCGGACAGGTTCGGGGAAAGAGACCCAGTACTTC
v_call: TRBV4-1; j_call: TRBJ2-7; d_call: TRBD2; clone_size: NA; cdr3_aa: CASSPREGHDEQYF; cdr3_nt: TGCGCCAGCAGCCCGCGGGAGGGCCATGACGAGCAGTACTTC
v_call: TRBV29-1; j_call: TRBJ2-3; d_call: NA; clone_size: NA; cdr3_aa: CSVVFGRGTDTQYF; cdr3_nt: TGCAGCGTTGTTTTCGGGAGAGGCACAGATACGCAGTATTTT
v_call: TRBV9; j_call: TRBJ1-1; d_call: TRBD1; clone_size: medium-sized; cdr3_aa: CASSGTGLGNTEAFF; cdr3_nt: TGTGCCAGCAGCGGGACAGGCTTGGGGAACACTGAAGCTTTCTTT
v_call: TRBV6-5; j_call: TRBJ1-2; d_call: NA; clone_size: once; cdr3_aa: CASRSQGSGYTF; cdr3_nt: TGTGCCAGCAGGTCACAGGGTTCTGGCTACACCTTC
v_call: TRBV2; j_call: TRBJ1-2; d_call: TRBD1; clone_size: NA; cdr3_aa: CARRRTGDLYGYTF; cdr3_nt: TGTGCCAGAAGAAGGACAGGGGACCTCTATGGCTACACCTTC
v_call: TRBV2; j_call: TRBJ1-4; d_call: TRBD1; clone_size: few; cdr3_aa: CASSEALAYRGRKLFF; cdr3_nt: TGTGCCAGCAGTGAAGCGCTTGCGTACAGGGGAAGAAAACTGTTTTTT
v_call: TRBV9; j_call: TRBJ1-1; d_call: NA; clone_size: NA; cdr3_aa: CASSPLGRSEAFF; cdr3_nt: TGTGCCAGCAGCCCTTTGGGGCGATCTGAAGCTTTCTTT
v_call: TRBV7-9; j_call: TRBJ2-1; d_call: TRBD2; clone_size: NA; cdr3_aa: CASSEGPSGRVPEQFF; cdr3_nt: TGTGCCAGCAGCGAAGGGCCTAGCGGGAGAGTCCCTGAGCAGTTCTTC
v_call: TRBV2; j_call: TRBJ1-1; d_call: NA; clone_size: few; cdr3_aa: CASTSGGRGTEAFF; cdr3_nt: TGTGCCAGCACTAGCGGGGGGAGGGGCACTGAAGCTTTCTTT
v_call: TRBV2; j_call: TRBJ2-3; d_call: NA; clone_size: NA; cdr3_aa: CASRILRASTDTQYF; cdr3_nt: TGTGCCAGCAGAATTCTGCGGGCTAGCACAGATACGCAGTATTTT
v_call: TRBV18; j_call: TRBJ1-1; d_call: NA; clone_size: once; cdr3_aa: CASSPVQNTEAFF; cdr3_nt: TGTGCCAGCTCACCGGTACAAAACACTGAAGCTTTCTTT
v_call: TRBV2; j_call: TRBJ2-5; d_call: TRBD2; clone_size: medium-sized; cdr3_aa: CASKGTSGSKRETQYF; cdr3_nt: TGTGCCAGCAAAGGGACTAGCGGGAGTAAACGGGAGACCCAGTACTTC
v_call: TRBV4-1; j_call: TRBJ2-1; d_call: TRBD2; clone_size: once; cdr3_aa: CASRAGLAMNEQFF; cdr3_nt: TGCGCCAGCAGGGCGGGACTAGCGATGAATGAGCAGTTCTTC
v_call: TRBV27; j_call: TRBJ2-5; d_call: TRBD2; clone_size: NA; cdr3_aa: CASSFASGGRETQYF; cdr3_nt: TGTGCCAGCAGTTTTGCTAGCGGGGGCCGGGAGACCCAGTACTTC
v_call: TRBV12-2; j_call: TRBJ2-5; d_call: NA; clone_size: medium-sized; cdr3_aa: CASHGYQPRTRETQYF; cdr3_nt: TGTGCAAGTCACGGTTACCAGCCGCGGACTAGAGAGACCCAGTACTTC
v_call: TRBV7-8; j_call: TRBJ1-1; d_call: TRBD1; clone_size: NA; cdr3_aa: CASSTPRGTVVMRTEAFF; cdr3_nt: TGTGCCAGCAGCACCCCTCGGGGGACAGTAGTGATGAGGACTGAAGCTTTCTTT
v_call: TRBV6-6; j_call: TRBJ2-7; d_call: TRBD2; clone_size: few; cdr3_aa: CASSPPTSGRGYEQYF; cdr3_nt: TGTGCCAGCAGCCCCCCGACTAGCGGGAGAGGGTACGAGCAGTACTTC
v_call: TRBV6-5; j_call: TRBJ1-2; d_call: NA; clone_size: NA; cdr3_aa: CASSLTDSNYGYTF; cdr3_nt: TGTGCCAGCAGTCTCACGGACAGCAACTATGGCTACACCTTC
v_call: TRBV4-3; j_call: TRBJ2-7; d_call: TRBD2; clone_size: NA; cdr3_aa: CASSQEVAGGLNEQYF; cdr3_nt: TGCGCCAGCAGCCAAGAGGTAGCGGGAGGGTTAAATGAGCAGTACTTC
v_call: TRBV6-5; j_call: TRBJ2-1; d_call: NA; clone_size: NA; cdr3_aa: CASSGIRGASNEQFF; cdr3_nt: TGTGCCAGCAGTGGGATACGGGGAGCCTCGAATGAGCAGTTCTTC
v_call: TRBV25-1; j_call: TRBJ1-1; d_call: NA; clone_size: NA; cdr3_aa: CASQTEMNTEAFF; cdr3_nt: TGTGCCAGCCAGACAGAAATGAACACTGAAGCTTTCTTT
v_call: TRBV19; j_call: TRBJ1-5; d_call: TRBD1; clone_size: NA; cdr3_aa: CASSTKLGQLNQPQHF; cdr3_nt: TGTGCCAGTAGTACCAAACTGGGACAGCTCAATCAGCCCCAGCATTTT
v_call: TRBV2; j_call: TRBJ1-2; d_call: TRBD1; clone_size: NA; cdr3_aa: CASAREGALLSYGYTF; cdr3_nt: TGTGCCAGCGCTCGAGAGGGGGCGCTTCTCAGCTATGGCTACACCTTC
v_call: TRBV28; j_call: TRBJ1-1; d_call: NA; clone_size: NA; cdr3_aa: CATRDTPREAFF; cdr3_nt: TGTGCCACCCGGGACACCCCGAGGGAAGCTTTCTTT
v_call: TRBV4-1; j_call: TRBJ2-5; d_call: TRBD2; clone_size: NA; cdr3_aa: CASSRGEGVETQYF; cdr3_nt: TGCGCCAGCAGCCGGGGGGAGGGAGTAGAGACCCAGTACTTC
v_call: TRBV6-5; j_call: TRBJ1-1; d_call: NA; clone_size: NA; cdr3_aa: CASNPRAGDTEAFF; cdr3_nt: TGTGCCAGCAACCCGCGGGCGGGTGACACTGAAGCTTTCTTT
v_call: TRBV6-1; j_call: TRBJ1-2; d_call: TRBD1; clone_size: NA; cdr3_aa: CASSETRDRGYTF; cdr3_nt: TGTGCCAGCAGTGAAACTAGGGACAGGGGATACACCTTC
v_call: TRBV11-2; j_call: TRBJ2-6; d_call: NA; clone_size: few; cdr3_aa: CASSTGQSGANVLTF; cdr3_nt: TGTGCCAGCAGCACGGGACAATCCGGGGCCAACGTCCTGACTTTC
v_call: TRBV5-1; j_call: TRBJ2-3; d_call: TRBD2; clone_size: few; cdr3_aa: CASSGDSGTTDTQYF; cdr3_nt: TGCGCCAGCAGTGGCGATAGCGGGACCACAGATACGCAGTATTTT
v_call: TRBV9; j_call: TRBJ2-2; d_call: TRBD2; clone_size: once; cdr3_aa: CASSVDPAGAGAGELFF; cdr3_nt: TGTGCCAGCAGCGTAGACCCAGCGGGGGCGGGGGCCGGGGAGCTGTTTTTT
v_call: TRBV4-2; j_call: TRBJ2-4; d_call: TRBD1; clone_size: NA; cdr3_aa: CASSQEWTGILGAKNIQYF; cdr3_nt: TGTGCCAGCAGCCAAGAATGGACAGGGATCCTTGGAGCCAAAAACATTCAGTACTTC
v_call: TRBV5-1; j_call: TRBJ2-2; d_call: NA; clone_size: NA; cdr3_aa: CASSLTANTGELFF; cdr3_nt: TGCGCCAGCAGCTTGACAGCGAACACCGGGGAGCTGTTTTTT
v_call: TRBV29-1; j_call: TRBJ2-1; d_call: TRBD2; clone_size: few; cdr3_aa: CSAASGRANEQFF; cdr3_nt: TGCAGCGCGGCTAGCGGGAGGGCCAATGAGCAGTTCTTC
v_call: TRBV5-1; j_call: TRBJ2-2; d_call: NA; clone_size: NA; cdr3_aa: CASREVSSGELFF; cdr3_nt: TGCGCCAGCAGAGAAGTAAGCTCCGGGGAGCTGTTTTTT
v_call: TRBV6-5; j_call: TRBJ1-2; d_call: NA; clone_size: few; cdr3_aa: CASRTQGRYGYTF; cdr3_nt: TGTGCCAGCAGAACCCAAGGGAGATATGGCTACACCTTC